These 27 T cell receptor beta chains were all obtained from the same sample, sequenced in a study of spatial heterogeneity in lung cancer. The sample's time point: sample taken at primary tumor resection. Extraction of whole RNA from tumor, nontumor lung or frozen PBMC preceded unsorted sequencing. TCRdb fed the 5' RACE reads into MiXCR, producing one record per CDR3 protein. The table lists roughly 91,000 distinct CDR3 sequences, approximately 21% of them singletons. The sequencing here drew on PBMCs, taken at surgery. The receptor source for this set is a male donor with early-stage non-small cell lung cancer.

This clonotype was observed a few times. The chain recombines TRBV29-1 with TRBJ1-2; the D is unclear. The germline CDR1 and CDR2 sequences are SQVTM and ANQGSEA. This CDR3 comprises 12 residues. Trimming stripped 4 bases from V and 8 bases from J, with 14 bases between. The CDR3: CSVGLSFGGYTF. As DNA, the CDR3 is TGCAGCGTTGGCCTCTCATTCGGGGGCTACACCTTC.

This chain uses TRBV6-2 or TRBV6-3 with TRBJ1-2, with D perhaps matching TRBD1 (5 bases). Germline CDR1 is MNHEY and CDR2 is SVGEGT. Trimming removed 8 bases from V and 2 bases from J, with 15 bases in between. The CDR3 extends over 14 amino acids. For the CDR3, the DNA is TGTGCCAGCCAAAACGGGGCCATAAACTATGGCTACACCTTC. Translating it yields CASQNGAINYGYTF.

This chain uses TRBV20-1 with TRBJ2-4; tentative D call: TRBD2 (5 bases). Germline CDR1 and CDR2: DFQATT and SNEGSKA (reference sequence). The V gene lost 3 bases and the J gene lost 0 bases, with 9 bases spanning the gap. The CDR3 sequence is 14 residues long. CDR3 residues: CSASGEGAKNIQYF. In DNA, the CDR3 is TGCAGTGCTAGCGGTGAGGGAGCCAAAAACATTCAGTACTTC.

Only a few counts were recorded for this clonotype. This chain connects TRBV3-1 to TRBJ1-6; no definite D call. Germline values: CDR1 LGHDT, CDR2 YNNKEL (reference sequence). The CDR3 covers 14 residues. Trimming removed 1 base from V and 7 bases from J, with 8 bases in between. Written as DNA, the CDR3 is TGTGCCAGCAGCCAAGTCCGGTTGAATTCACCCCTCCACTTT. Residues: CASSQVRLNSPLHF. Full variable domain (remainder filled in from reference TRBV3-1 and TRBJ1-6): DTAVSQTPKYLVTQMGNDKSIKCEQNLGHDTMYWYKQDSKKFLKIMFSYNNKELIINETVPNRFSPKSPDKAHLNLHINSLELGDSAVYFCASSQVRLNSPLHFGNGTRLTVT.

The sample holds one count of this clonotype. A much bigger clone sits one base away, suggesting this may be a read error. The chain has TRBV11-3 and TRBJ1-2; D is ambiguous. The CDR3 runs 14 residues. The V gene's germline CDR1 is SGHNT and CDR2 YENEEA. The CDR3 is CANSLEAGDYGYTF. CDR3 DNA: TGTGCCAACAGCTTAGAGGCGGGCGACTATGGCTACACCTTC.

This clonotype has a handful of counts. The chain is built from TRBV9 and TRBJ2-3, with 10 bases fitting TRBD2. This CDR3 is built from 16 residues. Germline trimming cut 0 bases from V and 6 bases from J; bases unmatched to any gene: 7. Germline CDR1 SGDLS, CDR2 YYNGEE. This CDR3 is CASSVGERGGQDTQYF. In nucleotides, the CDR3 is TGTGCCAGCAGCGTAGGTGAGCGGGGGGGCCAGGATACGCAGTATTTT.

Written as DNA, the CDR3 is TGTGCCAGCTATCCCACCGTCAGGTTGGCCTATGGCTACACCTTC. It translates to CASYPTVRLAYGYTF. This sequence joins TRBV28 and TRBJ1-2; D remains unclear. The CDR3 length is 15 residues. Germline V gene data show CDR1 as MDHEN and CDR2 as SYDVKM. V lost 8 bases and J 4 bases, leaving 20 bases between the germline ends.

This clonotype has just a few counts. The chain carries TRBV12-3 or TRBV12-4 and TRBJ2-2; D is undetermined. CDR3 length: 15 residues. The V end lost 6 bases, the J end lost 1 base, and 12 bases lay between the germline ends. The CDR3 protein is CASRIYYRNTGELFF. The CDR3 DNA sequence: TGTGCCAGCAGAATATACTACCGGAACACCGGGGAGCTGTTTTTT.

This clonotype was seen more than once but under ten times. V and J are TRBV14 and TRBJ1-1; the D is unclear. Trimming shortened V by 7 bases and J by 1 base, and 16 bases separated the two germline ends. The CDR3 extends over 15 amino acids. Germline V gives CDR1 SGHDN, CDR2 FVKESK. The CDR3 loop reads CASTLRPVENTEAFF. In nucleotides, the CDR3 is TGTGCCAGCACCCTACGGCCGGTTGAGAACACTGAAGCTTTCTTT.

The rearrangement links TRBV28 to TRBJ2-1; TRBD2 matches at 9 bases. The CDR3 is 19 residues long. Germline CDR1 and CDR2: MDHEN and SYDVKM. V lost 4 bases to trimming and J lost 9 bases; unmatched junction nucleotides: 22. CDR3 in amino acids: CASSSALPGLAGEGSEQFF. In DNA, the CDR3 is TGTGCCAGCAGTTCAGCACTCCCGGGACTAGCTGGAGAAGGCAGTGAGCAGTTCTTC.

This clonotype has a handful of counts. V is TRBV7-7 and J is TRBJ2-2; TRBD2 might be the D (6 bases). Germline loops: CDR1 SSHAT, CDR2 FNYEAQ (reference sequence). Trimming stripped 5 bases from V and 3 bases from J, with 13 bases between. The CDR3 sequence is 15 residues long. The CDR3 nucleotides read TGTGCCAGCAGCCCGTACGTAGCGGACACCGGGGAGCTGTTTTTT. Its protein is CASSPYVADTGELFF.

The gene calls are TRBV5-1 and TRBJ2-3; 7 positions match TRBD1. V shed 4 bases and J 0 bases; nucleotides not matched to a gene: 2. From germline, CDR1 is SGHRS and CDR2 YFSETQ. CDR3 length: 14 residues. CDR3 bases: TGCGCCAGCAGCGAGGGACAGAGCACAGATACGCAGTATTTT. This encodes CASSEGQSTDTQYF.

V gene TRBV20-1 combines with J gene TRBJ1-1, with TRBD1 identical over 8 bases. CDR3 size: 10 residues. With V trimmed by 6 bases and J by 11 bases, 5 bases remained unmatched. The germline V gene has CDR1 DFQATT and CDR2 SNEGSKA (reference sequence). CDR3 amino acids: CSADQGAAFF. Written as DNA, the CDR3 is TGCAGTGCGGATCAGGGGGCGGCTTTCTTT.

This rearrangement joins TRBV2 to TRBJ1-5, with 10 bases that match TRBD1. Germline values: CDR1 SNHLY, CDR2 FYNNEI. V gave up 6 bases and J gave up 0 bases; unmatched junction bases: 5. The CDR3 consists of 16 residues. CDR3 residues: CASRGTGAPSNQPQHF. The CDR3, as DNA: TGTGCCAGCAGGGGGACAGGGGCCCCTAGCAATCAGCCCCAGCATTTT.

The chain combines TRBV5-1 with TRBJ2-7, with 7 positions matching TRBD1. Germline CDR1 SGHRS, CDR2 YFSETQ. J gave up 6 bases and V 2 bases, and 20 bases lay outside the gene matches. CDR3 length: 18 amino acids. In DNA, the CDR3 is TGCGCCAGCAGCTTCTTCTTAGGACAGGAGCGACCTACAGCCGAGCAGTACTTC. This encodes CASSFFLGQERPTAEQYF.

The chain couples TRBV9 to TRBJ1-5, with 7 bases lining up with TRBD1. V lost 3 bases, J lost 5 bases, and 5 bases stayed unmatched. The CDR3 sequence is 14 residues long. Germline V lookup: CDR1 SGDLS, CDR2 YYNGEE. CDR3 region: CASSATGEDQPQHF. CDR3 nucleotides: TGTGCCAGCAGCGCAACAGGGGAGGATCAGCCCCAGCATTTT.

This clonotype was counted a few times. The CDR3: CAWSVWAGATDTQYF. CDR3 nucleotides: TGTGCCTGGAGTGTATGGGCGGGGGCCACAGATACGCAGTATTTT. The rearrangement uses TRBV30 and TRBJ2-3; TRBD2 might be the D (7 bases). Germline loops: CDR1 GTSNPN, CDR2 SVGIG (reference sequence). The CDR3 is made up of 15 amino acids. Between the trimmed V and J ends, which lost 0 bases and 2 bases, there was a span of 12 bases.

This clonotype occurred a few times. This chain connects TRBV10-3 to TRBJ1-2; 8 bases are a match to TRBD1. The V segment lost 6 bases and the J segment 3 bases; nucleotides outside the gene matches: 6. The CDR3 is 14 residues long. Germline CDR1 ENHRY, CDR2 SYGVKD. The CDR3 here is CAISATGADYGYTF. The CDR3 region has the DNA TGTGCCATCAGCGCGACAGGGGCGGACTATGGCTACACCTTC.

This clonotype was observed a handful of times. This chain links TRBV4-1 with TRBJ2-7; 9 bases map to TRBD1. The junction had 4 bases not matched to a gene; V was cut back by 3 bases and J by 1 base. The CDR3 contains 15 residues. Germline loops: CDR1 MGHRA, CDR2 YSYEKL. The chain's CDR3 is CASSQSQGASYEQYF. The DNA for the CDR3 is TGCGCCAGCAGCCAGTCACAGGGGGCGTCCTACGAGCAGTACTTC.

Of note for this clonotype: Germline and junction disagree at one end, which may indicate a read error. V and J are TRBV27 and TRBJ2-7, with 9 bases fitting TRBD2. The CDR3 contains 14 residues. CDR1 MNHEY and CDR2 SMNVEV come from the germline V gene (reference sequence). The CDR3 here is CVSKWLAGSYEQYF. The CDR3 DNA reads TGTGTCAGCAAGTGGCTAGCGGGGTCCTACGAGCAGTACTTC.

The rearrangement uses TRBV20-1 and TRBJ2-1; possibly TRBD2 for D (6 bases). Trimming took 4 bases from V and 4 from J, leaving 14 bases between them. Germline assignment: CDR1 DFQATT and CDR2 SNEGSKA (reference sequence). The CDR3 extends over 14 amino acids. The DNA for the CDR3 is TGCAGTGCTAATGCACTAGCTTTATACAATGAGCAGTTCTTC. Its translation is CSANALALYNEQFF.

The V gene is TRBV12-2, the J gene TRBJ1-6; TRBD1, as called in the table, went unchecked against the DNA. TRBV12-2 is termed a pseudogene. The CDR3 spans 19 residues. CDR3 sequence (DNA): TGTGCAAGTCGCTTATTTCAGTGGGGCACGCTCCTGGATAATTCACCCCTCCACTTT. Translating gives CASRLFQWGTLLDNSPLHF.

This clonotype was observed many times. The V gene is TRBV12-5, the J gene TRBJ1-1; weak D call: TRBD1 (6 bases). V lost 7 bases and J lost 0, with 9 bases in between. Germline CDR1 is LGHNT and CDR2 is FRNRAP. The CDR3 is 13 residues long. As DNA, the CDR3 is TGTGCTAGTGCACAGGGACTGAACACTGAAGCTTTCTTT. Its protein is CASAQGLNTEAFF.

This chain links TRBV20-1 with TRBJ2-1; D not certain. The CDR3 is 16 residues long. The V and J ends lost 0 bases and 0 bases respectively, with 12 bases between them. Germline-derived CDR1 and CDR2 are DFQATT and SNEGSKA (reference sequence). CDR3 nucleotide sequence: TGCAGTGCTAGAGATCCCGGCAGCCTCTCCTACAATGAGCAGTTCTTC. Its translation: CSARDPGSLSYNEQFF.

In this sample, this clonotype turned up a few times. The chain has TRBV7-3 and TRBJ2-3; D unclear. The length of the CDR3 is 15 residues. CDR1 is SGHTA, CDR2 FQGTGA, per germline. V lost 5 bases, J lost 0 bases, and 12 bases lay in between. The CDR3 here is CASSPWTASTDTQYF. CDR3 in DNA: TGTGCCAGCAGCCCTTGGACGGCTAGCACAGATACGCAGTATTTT.

The CDR3: CASSLVGGVGTDTQYF. The CDR3 DNA sequence: TGTGCCAGCAGCTTAGTCGGGGGAGTAGGCACAGATACGCAGTATTTT. The gene calls are TRBV7-2 and TRBJ2-3; D may be TRBD2 (6 bases). Germline V gives CDR1 SGHTA, CDR2 FQGNSA. The V gene lost 1 base and the J gene lost 1 base, with 12 bases spanning the gap. The CDR3 consists of 16 residues.

In this sample, this clonotype turned up a few times. The chain is built from TRBV20-1 and TRBJ2-1, with D possibly matching TRBD2 (6 bases). CDR1 and CDR2 from the germline V gene are DFQATT and SNEGSKA (reference sequence). This CDR3 is built from 15 residues. The V and J ends lost 5 bases and 7 bases respectively, with 21 bases between them. The CDR3 DNA sequence: TGCAGTGCTCGGACGGGAGTTTCCTTCGGGAATGAGCAGTTCTTC. This codes for CSARTGVSFGNEQFF.